The 9 T cell receptor beta chains below all came from one sample that was sequenced in a study of a mutant IDH1 vaccine in newly diagnosed glioma. Generated by immunoSEQ multiplex PCR, the TCRdb table keeps only in-frame clones and is missing some. Of 110,000 or so clones in the sample, 85% to 90% were seen once. No antigen has been identified for these receptors. This sample's time point: week 11, during vaccination. Every vaccination contained 300 ug of the mutant IDH1 20-mer peptide and was paired with topical imiquimod. Sequenced here: PBMCs, sampled from a glioma patient whose treatment included an IDH1 peptide vaccine. These receptor sequences come from a woman in her forties or fifties with glioma.

V and J are TRBV18 and TRBJ1-5, with D possibly TRBD1 on 6 matching bases. In germline, CDR1 is KGHSH, CDR2 LQKENI. V lost 2 bases and J lost 5, with 10 bases in between. The CDR3 is made up of 14 amino acids. The CDR3 DNA is TGTGCCAGCTCACCAGGGTCAGGGGATCAGCCCCAGCATTTT. This gives the protein CASSPGSGDQPQHF. The full variable domain, completed using reference TRBV18 and TRBJ1-5, is NAGVMQNPRHLVRRRGQEARLRCSPMKGHSHVYWYRQLPEEGLKFMVYLQKENIIDESGMPKERFSAEFPKEGPSILRIQQVVRGDSAAYFCASSPGSGDQPQHFGDGTRLSIL.

This rearrangement joins TRBV5-4 to TRBJ1-2; D gene unclear. V was clipped by 1 base and J by 5 bases, with 12 bases between them. The CDR3 consists of 14 residues. Germline V gene lookup returns CDR1 SGHNT and CDR2 YYREEE (reference sequence). The CDR3 loop reads CASSLFGREYGYTF. DNA for the CDR3: TGTGCCAGCAGCTTGTTTGGTCGGGAGTATGGCTACACCTTC.

This clone turned up a few times. The chain joins TRBV4-1 to TRBJ1-6; a possible D gene is TRBD1 (5 bases). Trimming shortened V by 4 bases and J by 7 bases, and 17 bases separated the two germline ends. Per the germline V gene, CDR1 is MGHRA and CDR2 is YSYEKL. The CDR3 is 16 amino acids. CDR3 amino acids: CASSRTGPGDNSPLHF. CDR3 bases: TGCGCCAGCAGCCGGACCGGGCCTGGGGACAATTCACCCCTCCACTTT.

This rearrangement joins TRBV6-5 to TRBJ2-7; D is perhaps TRBD1 (6 bases). The germline gives CDR1 MNHEY, CDR2 SVGAGI. V was cut by 7 bases and J by 0 bases, with 13 bases left in between. This CDR3 is 14 amino acids long. The CDR3 DNA sequence: TGTGCCAGCAACCCTAGGGGACACTCCTACGAGCAGTACTTC. This gives the protein CASNPRGHSYEQYF.

This chain links TRBV5-4 with TRBJ2-2, with D possibly being TRBD2 (7 bases). V dropped 0 bases and J dropped 4 bases, with 13 bases sitting between them. Germline values: CDR1 SGHNT, CDR2 YYREEE (reference sequence). CDR3 length: 16 residues. CDR3 sequence: CASSLASRGGTGELFF. The CDR3, as DNA: TGTGCCAGCAGCTTGGCGTCTAGGGGGGGCACCGGGGAGCTGTTTTTT. Together with reference TRBV5-4 and TRBJ2-2, the CDR3 gives the full variable domain: ETGVTQSPTHLIKTRGQQVTLRCSSQSGHNTVSWYQQALGQGPQFIFQYYREEENGRGNFPPRFSGLQFPNYSSELNVNALELDDSALYLCASSLASRGGTGELFFGEGSRLTVL.

A word on this clone: At one end the junction does not follow the germline gene, possibly because of a read error. This chain joins TRBV11-2 and TRBJ1-2; maybe TRBD1 (5 bases). CDR3 length: 14 residues. Germline V gene sequence: CDR1 SGHAT, CDR2 FQNNGV. Here the CDR3 DNA reads TGTGCCAGCAGCCCTCCGAATGGGGCCCCGGCCCCCGTCTTC. It is translated as CASSPPNGAPAPVF.

The chain is built from TRBV30 and TRBJ1-6; no firm D call. The length of the CDR3 is 13 residues. The V gene lost 0 bases and the J gene lost 10 bases, with 10 bases spanning the gap. From germline, CDR1 is GTSNPN and CDR2 SVGIG (reference sequence). CDR3 nucleotides: TGTGCCTGGAGTGTACGCCCGGACTCACCCCTCCACTTT. It is translated as CAWSVRPDSPLHF.

This sequence joins TRBV5-4 and TRBJ2-5, with 8 nucleotides matching TRBD2. Looked up from germline, CDR1 is SGHNT and CDR2 is YYREEE (reference sequence). Germline trimming cut 4 bases from V and 0 bases from J; bases unmatched to any gene: 8. The CDR3 is 16 amino acids. The CDR3 loop reads CASSPGASGYQETQYF. The CDR3 DNA is TGTGCCAGCAGCCCTGGGGCTAGCGGGTACCAAGAGACCCAGTACTTC.

The rearrangement joins TRBV2 to TRBJ2-5; D possibly corresponds to TRBD1 (5 bases). CDR1 is SNHLY, CDR2 FYNNEI, per germline. V was trimmed by 11 bases and J by 9 bases, leaving 19 bases between them. There are 12 residues in the CDR3. DNA of the CDR3: TGTGCCTACGATGGGCAGGGCAGTTCCCAGTACTTC. Translating gives CAYDGQGSSQYF.